The 16 T cell receptor beta chains presented below share a single source sample, sequenced in a study of cytomegalovirus exposure and HLA in healthy donors (dated by TCRdb to about 2017). The library was produced with the immunoSEQ multiplex PCR assay. The multiplex PCR relied on a mix of 60 forward primers for TCR Vbeta segments and 13 reverse primers for TCR Jbeta segments. TCRdb retrieved this table from immuneACCESS and kept in-frame rearrangements only. Not all clones are present; in checked studies, unresolved V genes account for under half, and no reason is known for the remainder. The sample profile shows some 150,000 clones; over 60% of them were found once. The ten largest clonotypes hold under 3.5% of the sample. Sequencing input: PBMCs. Receptors originate from a woman under 40 in good health and CMV-seronegative.

The rearrangement links TRBV5-1 to TRBJ1-3, with D uncertain. The CDR3 totals 15 residues. Germline loops: CDR1 SGHRS, CDR2 YFSETQ. Trimming removed 1 base at V and 0 bases at J, with 8 bases between. CDR3 bases: TGCGCCAGCAGCTTGTCGGTGAGCTCTGGAAACACCATATATTTT. Translated: CASSLSVSSGNTIYF.

The V and J genes are TRBV6-5 and TRBJ2-7; TRBD1 matches 9 bases. Per germline, CDR1 MNHEY and CDR2 SVGAGI. The V segment lost 4 bases and the J segment 2 bases; nucleotides outside the gene matches: 3. The CDR3 contains 14 residues. CDR3 nucleotides: TGTGCCAGCAGTTTGGGACAGGGTCCCTACGAGCAGTACTTC. It encodes CASSLGQGPYEQYF.

This sequence joins TRBV11-2 and TRBJ1-4; 9 nucleotides match TRBD1. The CDR3 extends over 15 amino acids. V was pared by 3 bases and J by 5 bases, with 4 bases of the junction left unmatched. Germline loops: CDR1 SGHAT, CDR2 FQNNGV. CDR3 DNA: TGTGCCAGCAGCTTCGCGACAGGGGGGAATGAAAAACTGTTTTTT. This gives the protein CASSFATGGNEKLFF.

This clone was counted between two and nine times. This chain uses TRBV28 with TRBJ2-5; weak D call: TRBD1 (5 bases). Germline V gives CDR1 MDHEN, CDR2 SYDVKM. Deletions cut 5 bases from V and 2 bases from J, with 18 bases between. This CDR3 has 16 amino acids. CDR3 residues: CASSLGLQGPQETQYF. Here the CDR3 DNA reads TGTGCCAGCAGTCTCGGGCTCCAGGGCCCTCAAGAGACCCAGTACTTC.

This clone was seen a few times. The rearrangement links TRBV7-6 to TRBJ2-2, with TRBD2 identical over 8 bases. V trimming: 1 base; J trimming: 2 bases; junction bases outside the gene matches: 3. The CDR3 has 16 residues. Per the germline V gene, CDR1 is SGHVS and CDR2 is FNYEAQ. CDR3 nucleotide sequence: TGTGCCAGCAGCTTAGTGGCGGGGGGTAACACCGGGGAGCTGTTTTTT. This sequence encodes CASSLVAGGNTGELFF.

This rearrangement joins TRBV7-2 to TRBJ1-3, with D maybe TRBD1 (6 bases). The CDR3 runs to 13 residues. V was cut by 5 bases and J by 8 bases, with 13 bases left in between. Germline V gene lookup returns CDR1 SGHTA and CDR2 FQGNSA. CDR3 DNA sequence: TGTGCCAGCAGCGAAACAGGGAGGGACACCATATATTTT. Translating gives CASSETGRDTIYF.

This rearrangement joins TRBV5-6 to TRBJ1-5, with D possibly matching TRBD1 (5 bases). CDR1 and CDR2 from the germline V gene are SGHDT and YYEEEE. Trimming took off 9 bases at V and 4 bases at J, with 11 bases between the two ends. The CDR3 is 12 amino acids. The DNA for the CDR3 is TGTGCCACTTCGAAGGGGAATCAGCCCCAGCATTTT. This encodes CATSKGNQPQHF. Drawing the rest from reference TRBV5-6 and TRBJ1-5, the complete variable domain is DAGVTQSPTHLIKTRGQQVTLRCSPKSGHDTVSWYQQALGQGPQFIFQYYEEEERQRGNFPDRFSGHQFPNYSSELNVNALLLGDSALYLCATSKGNQPQHFGDGTRLSIL.

The rearrangement links TRBV10-2 to TRBJ2-3; 8 bases agree with TRBD2. CDR1 and CDR2 (germline): WSHSY, SAAADI. Unmatched junction bases numbered 6, after V lost 5 bases and J lost 2 bases. The CDR3 totals 15 residues. The CDR3 nucleotides read TGCGCCAGCAGTACATTAGCGGGGTTCACAGATACGCAGTATTTT. This sequence encodes CASSTLAGFTDTQYF.

The chain recombines TRBV9 with TRBJ2-7; the D gene is possibly TRBD2 (5 bases). The ends were cut back, 4 bases at V and 0 bases at J, with 11 bases in the middle. This CDR3 has 14 amino acids. In germline, CDR1 is SGDLS, CDR2 YYNGEE. The CDR3 coding sequence is TGTGCCAGCAGCCCAACTAGGAGCTCCTACGAGCAGTACTTC. Its translation: CASSPTRSSYEQYF.

The gene calls are TRBV29-1 and TRBJ2-5, with a weak D call TRBD1 (6 bases). The CDR3 runs 17 residues. V was clipped by 2 bases and J by 0 bases, with 19 bases between them. Germline loops: CDR1 SQVTM, CDR2 ANQGSEA. The CDR3: CSVESAQGRTYQETQYF. In DNA form, the CDR3 reads TGCAGCGTTGAAAGTGCACAGGGCCGCACGTACCAAGAGACCCAGTACTTC.

For the CDR3, the DNA is TGTGCCAGCAGCTATAGGACACGGAACACTGAAGCTTTCTTT. It codes for CASSYRTRNTEAFF. The chain employs TRBV14 and TRBJ1-1; D is perhaps TRBD1 (5 bases). The CDR3 sequence is 14 residues long. The V end was cut by 5 bases, the J end by 1 base, with 11 bases between. From germline, CDR1 is SGHDN and CDR2 FVKESK.

The rearrangement links TRBV5-1 to TRBJ2-3, with 11 bases fitting TRBD2. CDR3 length: 15 amino acids. Germline values: CDR1 SGHRS, CDR2 YFSETQ. V lost 4 bases and J lost 1; bases outside the gene matches: 2. The CDR3 region is CASSPSGGRTDTQYF. In DNA form, the CDR3 reads TGCGCCAGCAGCCCTAGCGGGGGGCGCACAGATACGCAGTATTTT.

V gene TRBV5-4 combines with J gene TRBJ2-7; 9 positions agree with TRBD2. V shed 0 bases and J 0 bases; nucleotides not matched to a gene: 7. This CDR3 spans 17 amino acids. Germline assignment: CDR1 SGHNT and CDR2 YYREEE (reference sequence). The CDR3 loop reads CASSLAELAGASYEQYF. The CDR3 DNA is TGTGCCAGCAGCTTGGCAGAATTAGCGGGGGCCTCCTACGAGCAGTACTTC.

This clone was counted a single time. The chain uses TRBV6-5 and TRBJ1-2; possible D gene TRBD1, 6 bases. The CDR3 length is 15 residues. The germline CDR1 and CDR2 sequences are MNHEY and SVGAGI. V gave up 0 bases and J gave up 2 bases, with 10 bases separating them. Here the CDR3 reads CASSYSGTSNYGYTF. CDR3 coding DNA: TGTGCCAGCAGTTACTCAGGGACATCAAACTATGGCTACACCTTC.

The gene calls are TRBV10-3 and TRBJ2-2, with TRBD1 as a possible D gene (5 bases). CDR1 and CDR2 from the germline V gene are ENHRY and SYGVKD. The V end was cut by 4 bases, the J end by 1 base, with 16 bases between. This CDR3 is 17 amino acids long. The CDR3 DNA reads TGTGCCATCAGTGCTGCGGACACTGGGGAGAACACCGGGGAGCTGTTTTTT. It codes for CAISAADTGENTGELFF.

The genes are TRBV4-3 and TRBJ2-1; D gene ambiguous. The CDR3 contains 12 residues. Trimming took off 5 bases at V and 4 bases at J, with 6 bases between the two ends. Per germline, CDR1 LGHNA and CDR2 YSLEER. This CDR3 is CASSTVYNEQFF. In nucleotides, the CDR3 is TGCGCCAGCAGCACGGTATACAATGAGCAGTTCTTC.